This T cell receptor (beta chain) was recovered during a study of cytotoxic CD8 clonotypes in ibrutinib-treated CLL. Data came from immunoSEQ multiplex PCR; TCRdb stores just in-frame clones and leaves some out. The table shows some 200,000 clones, with roughly 77% occurring only once. The V end was cut by 7 bases, the J end by 7 bases, with 17 bases between. Germline V gene sequence: CDR1 LNHDA, CDR2 SQIVND (reference sequence). The CDR3 is 14 amino acids. The gene calls are TRBV19 and TRBJ1-5; possible D gene TRBD1, 6 bases. Sequences were derived from PBMCs, sampled after 12 months of ibrutinib treatment. This TCR was recovered from a human donor with chronic lymphocytic leukemia. As DNA, the CDR3 is TGTGCCAGTACGTTCAGGCAAAGGGGGCAGCCCCAGCATTTT. Its translation: CASTFRQRGQPQHF.